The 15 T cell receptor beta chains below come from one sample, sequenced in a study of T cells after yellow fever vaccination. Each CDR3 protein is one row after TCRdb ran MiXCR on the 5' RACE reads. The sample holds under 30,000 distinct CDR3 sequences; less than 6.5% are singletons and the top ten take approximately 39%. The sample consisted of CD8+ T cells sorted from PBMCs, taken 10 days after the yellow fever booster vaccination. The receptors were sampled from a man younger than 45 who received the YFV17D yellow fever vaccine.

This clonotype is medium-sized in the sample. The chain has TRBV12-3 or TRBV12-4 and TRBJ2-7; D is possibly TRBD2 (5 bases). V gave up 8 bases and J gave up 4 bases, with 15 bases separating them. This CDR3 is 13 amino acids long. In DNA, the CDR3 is TGTGCCAGCTCTCGGGGAAACCTGTACGAGCAGTACTTC. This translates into CASSRGNLYEQYF.

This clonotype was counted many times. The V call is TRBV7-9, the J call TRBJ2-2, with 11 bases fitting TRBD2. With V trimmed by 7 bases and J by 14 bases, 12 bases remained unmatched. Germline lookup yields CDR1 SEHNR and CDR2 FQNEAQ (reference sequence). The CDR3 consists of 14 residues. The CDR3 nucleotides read TGTGCCAGCACCGATCTCACTAGCGGGAGTAGTCTGTTTTTT. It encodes CASTDLTSGSSLFF.

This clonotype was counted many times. Written as DNA, the CDR3 is TGTGCCAGCAGCCCATTTAATCCGAACACTGAAGCTTTCTTT. Its protein product is CASSPFNPNTEAFF. The chain combines TRBV28 with TRBJ1-1; no definite D call. Deletions cut 6 bases from V and 1 base from J, with 12 bases between. Germline CDR1 and CDR2: MDHEN and SYDVKM. This CDR3 has 14 amino acids.

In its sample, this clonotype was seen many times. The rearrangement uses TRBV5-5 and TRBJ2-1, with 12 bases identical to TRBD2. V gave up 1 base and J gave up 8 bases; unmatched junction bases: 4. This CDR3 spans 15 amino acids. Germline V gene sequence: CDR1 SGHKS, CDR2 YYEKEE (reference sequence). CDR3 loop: CASSLILAGGYEQFF. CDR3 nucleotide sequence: TGTGCCAGCAGCTTGATTCTAGCGGGAGGGTATGAGCAGTTCTTC.

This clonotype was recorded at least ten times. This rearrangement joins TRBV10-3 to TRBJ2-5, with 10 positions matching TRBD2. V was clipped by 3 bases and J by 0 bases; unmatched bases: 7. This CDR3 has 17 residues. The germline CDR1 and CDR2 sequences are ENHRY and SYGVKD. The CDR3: CAISDLVSGRDQETQYF. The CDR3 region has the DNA TGTGCCATCAGTGACCTCGTAAGCGGGAGGGACCAAGAGACCCAGTACTTC.

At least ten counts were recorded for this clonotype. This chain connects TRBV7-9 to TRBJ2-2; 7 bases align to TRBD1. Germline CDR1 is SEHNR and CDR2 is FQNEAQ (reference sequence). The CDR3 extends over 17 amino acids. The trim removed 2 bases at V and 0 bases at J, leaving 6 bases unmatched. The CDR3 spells CASSLTQGLPNTGELFF. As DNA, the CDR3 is TGTGCCAGCAGCTTAACACAGGGGCTCCCGAACACCGGGGAGCTGTTTTTT. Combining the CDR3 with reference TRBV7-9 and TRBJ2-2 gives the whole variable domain DTGVSQNPRHKITKRGQNVTFRCDPISEHNRLYWYRQTLGQGPEFLTYFQNEAQLEKSRLLSDRFSAERPKGSFSTLEIQRTEQGDSAMYLCASSLTQGLPNTGELFFGEGSRLTVL.

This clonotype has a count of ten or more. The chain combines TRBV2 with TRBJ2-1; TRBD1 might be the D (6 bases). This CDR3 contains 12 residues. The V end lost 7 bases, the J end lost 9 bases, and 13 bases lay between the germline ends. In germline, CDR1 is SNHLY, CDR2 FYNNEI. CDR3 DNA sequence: TGTGCCAGCAAAACAGGGCCCATTGAGCAGTTCTTC. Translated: CASKTGPIEQFF.

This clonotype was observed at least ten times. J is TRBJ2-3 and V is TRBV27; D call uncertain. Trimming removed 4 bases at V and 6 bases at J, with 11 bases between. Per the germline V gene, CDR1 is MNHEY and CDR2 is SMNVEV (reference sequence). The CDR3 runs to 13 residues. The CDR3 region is CASSYGPRDTQYF. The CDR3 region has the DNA TGTGCCAGCAGTTACGGGCCCCGGGATACGCAGTATTTT.

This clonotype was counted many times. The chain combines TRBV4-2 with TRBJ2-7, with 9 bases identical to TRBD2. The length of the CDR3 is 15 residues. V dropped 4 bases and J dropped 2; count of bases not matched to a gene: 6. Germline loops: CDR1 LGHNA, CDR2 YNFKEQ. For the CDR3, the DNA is TGTGCCAGCAGCCGGGGTAGCGGGAGCACCTACGAGCAGTACTTC. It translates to CASSRGSGSTYEQYF.

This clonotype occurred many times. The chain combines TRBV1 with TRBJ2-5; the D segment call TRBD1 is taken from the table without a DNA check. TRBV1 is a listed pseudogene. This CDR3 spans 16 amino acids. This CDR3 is CTSSRPRRGRRETQYF. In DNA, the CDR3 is TGCACCAGCAGCCGGCCCCGGAGAGGGAGACGAGAGACCCAGTACTTC.

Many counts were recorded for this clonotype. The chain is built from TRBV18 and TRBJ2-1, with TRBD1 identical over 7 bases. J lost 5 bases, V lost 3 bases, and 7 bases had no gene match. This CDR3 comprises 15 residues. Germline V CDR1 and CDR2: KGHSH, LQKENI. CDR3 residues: CASSPREGQHNEQFF. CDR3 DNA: TGTGCCAGCTCACCGCGAGAGGGACAGCACAATGAGCAGTTCTTC.

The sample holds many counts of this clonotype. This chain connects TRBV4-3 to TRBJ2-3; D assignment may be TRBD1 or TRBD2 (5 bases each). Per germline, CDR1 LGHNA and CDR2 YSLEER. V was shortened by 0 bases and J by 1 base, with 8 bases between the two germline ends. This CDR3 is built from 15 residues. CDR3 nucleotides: TGCGCCAGCAGCCAAGATATGGGGGGCACAGATACGCAGTATTTT. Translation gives CASSQDMGGTDTQYF.

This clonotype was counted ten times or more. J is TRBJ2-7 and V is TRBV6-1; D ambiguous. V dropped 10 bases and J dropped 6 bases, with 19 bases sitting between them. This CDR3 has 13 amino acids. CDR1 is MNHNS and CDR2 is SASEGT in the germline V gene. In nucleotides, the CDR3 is TGTGCCACCAAGACTGGTATCCTTTCCGAGCAGTACTTC. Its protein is CATKTGILSEQYF.

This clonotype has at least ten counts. DNA of the CDR3: TGTGCCAGCAGTTTATGGGGGGGACAGAGCTCCTACAATGAGCAGTTCTTC. It yields the protein CASSLWGGQSSYNEQFF. This chain links TRBV28 with TRBJ2-1; D may be TRBD1 (7 bases). The V end was cut by 0 bases, the J end by 0 bases, with 12 bases between. Germline CDR1 and CDR2: MDHEN and SYDVKM. The CDR3 contains 17 residues.

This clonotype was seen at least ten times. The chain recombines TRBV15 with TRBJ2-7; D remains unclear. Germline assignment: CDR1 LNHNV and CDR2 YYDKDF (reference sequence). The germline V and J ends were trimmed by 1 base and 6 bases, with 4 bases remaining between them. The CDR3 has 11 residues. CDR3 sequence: CATSRGSEQYF. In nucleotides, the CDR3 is TGTGCCACCAGCAGAGGCTCCGAGCAGTACTTC.